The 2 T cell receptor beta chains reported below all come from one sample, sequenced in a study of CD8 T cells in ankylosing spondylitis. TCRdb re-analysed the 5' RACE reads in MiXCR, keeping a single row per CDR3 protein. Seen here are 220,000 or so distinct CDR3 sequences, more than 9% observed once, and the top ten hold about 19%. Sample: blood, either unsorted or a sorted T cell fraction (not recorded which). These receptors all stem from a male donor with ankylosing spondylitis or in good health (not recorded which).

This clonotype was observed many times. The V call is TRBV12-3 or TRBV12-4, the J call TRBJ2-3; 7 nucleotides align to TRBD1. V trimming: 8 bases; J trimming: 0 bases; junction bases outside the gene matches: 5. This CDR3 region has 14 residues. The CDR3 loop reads CASSRDSSTDTQYF. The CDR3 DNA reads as TGTGCCAGCTCCCGGGACAGTAGCACAGATACGCAGTATTTT.

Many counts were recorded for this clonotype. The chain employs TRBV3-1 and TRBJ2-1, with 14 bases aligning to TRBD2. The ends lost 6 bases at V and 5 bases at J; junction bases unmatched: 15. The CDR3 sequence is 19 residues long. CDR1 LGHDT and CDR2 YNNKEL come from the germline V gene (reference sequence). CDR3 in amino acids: CASSTPTWTSGGMNNEQFF. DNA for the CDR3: TGTGCCAGCAGTACTCCAACCTGGACTAGCGGGGGGATGAACAATGAGCAGTTCTTC.